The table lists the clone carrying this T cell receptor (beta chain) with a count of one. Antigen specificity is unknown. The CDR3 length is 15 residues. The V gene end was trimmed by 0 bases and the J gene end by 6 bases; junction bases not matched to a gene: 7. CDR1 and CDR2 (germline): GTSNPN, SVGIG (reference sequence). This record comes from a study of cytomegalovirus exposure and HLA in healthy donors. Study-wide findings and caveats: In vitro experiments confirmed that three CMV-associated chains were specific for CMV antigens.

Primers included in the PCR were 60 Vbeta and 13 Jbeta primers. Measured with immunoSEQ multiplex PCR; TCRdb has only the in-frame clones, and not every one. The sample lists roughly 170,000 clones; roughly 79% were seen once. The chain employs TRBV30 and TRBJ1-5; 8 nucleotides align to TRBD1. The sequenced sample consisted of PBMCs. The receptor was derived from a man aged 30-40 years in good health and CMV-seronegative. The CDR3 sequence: CAWSVSGGRSQPQHF. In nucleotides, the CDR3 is TGTGCCTGGAGTGTATCAGGGGGCCGGAGTCAGCCCCAGCATTTT. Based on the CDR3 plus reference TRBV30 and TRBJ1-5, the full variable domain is SQTIHQWPATLVQPVGSPLSLECTVEGTSNPNLYWYRQAAGRGLQLLFYSVGIGQISSEVPQNLSASRPQDRQFILSSKKLLLSDSGFYLCAWSVSGGRSQPQHFGDGTRLSIL.